This T cell receptor (beta chain) stems from a study of cytomegalovirus exposure and HLA in healthy donors listed by TCRdb under 2017. Background for the entire study: An earlier analysis of several hundred of the donors reported about 260 Gb of sequence data and approximately 120 million unique TCR beta sequences obtained from about 170 million T cells. An early release covering 550 to 700 HLA-typed donors comprised 300 to 350 gigabases of sequencing data and around 85 million unique TCR sequences. The genetic ancestry cluster associated with self-reported Caucasian donors included about 81% of the roughly 400 genotyped donors. The aim of the study was to test whether cataloging public T cell receptors could identify signatures of past pathogen exposure. Using immunosequencing, the study profiled T cell repertoires from about 650 subjects and related those repertoires to cytomegalovirus serostatus. Along with the approximately 650-subject first cohort, a separate validation cohort of over 90 different subjects was used. High-throughput TCR immunosequencing, statistical association of individual TCRs with disease status, and machine learning were combined to predict cytomegalovirus infection status. To study patterns of TCR occurrence, a later analysis re-analyzed previously published TCR beta repertoires from more than 550 donors and added high-resolution HLA genotyping. In the later analysis, no new phenotypic data were used to find candidate immune exposures; instead, reliance was placed on TCR beta sequences and their occurrence across donors. In an earlier analysis of 587 of the donors, high-throughput TCR beta sequencing was used to judge whether each TCR beta V gene segment behaved as functional or pseudogenic. Donor age, sex, ethnicity and CMV serostatus were compiled alongside the repertoire data. Genome-wide SNP genotypes for about 60% of the 666 donors were used in a later genetic analysis, which treated that subset as a discovery cohort. All discovery cohort repertoires had been generated using a single sequencing platform. HLA typing included class I and class II loci at four-digit resolution. Typing coverage differed by locus: A, B, C, DRB1 and DQB1 were typed in roughly 620-630 donors, DQA1 in 522, DPA1 in over 600, and DPB1 in around 440. Because of strong linkage in the cohort, roughly five DR-DQ haplotypes were treated as single units for association and clustering. On average, roughly 250,000 unique TCR beta nucleotide sequences were sequenced per donor among 398 genotyped donors of the cohort, with around 19% of those sequences being non-productive.

The CDR3 starts with the cysteine, ends with the phenylalanine, and has 13 residues. The only DNA kept is the CDR3, 39 bases in frame from the first base. The CDR1 and CDR2 encoded by the germline V gene are SGHVS and FNYEAQ. Trimming takes 6 bases off V and 8 bases off J; junction bases not matched to a gene: 6. The cohort comprised approximately 700 healthy bone marrow donors. At the time of sampling, all cohort members were nominally healthy, though unrecorded immune exposures were likely present. The donor was CMV seronegative and belonged to the group of 350 or so seronegative cohort members. Every donor gave a peripheral blood sample, and the peripheral blood mononuclear cells from that sample were used for TCR beta sequencing. Genomic DNA was extracted from the blood cell samples with the Qiagen DNeasy Blood Extraction Kit. Study-wide findings and limitations: Some IMGT-functional V segments, including TRBV6-2 and TRBV6-3, could not be told apart with the 87-base-pair reads, so those segments were excluded. Across donors, most TCR sequences were observed very rarely, whereas some public TCRs were present in many individuals. The classifier was reported to diagnose cytomegalovirus status with high specificity and sensitivity in both the original and validation cohorts. The authors suggested that the approach could potentially be extended to other disease states and immunological phenotypes. According to a later genetic analysis, donors in an Asian-associated ancestry cluster had fewer N-insertions in productive TCRs than the roughly 670-donor mean. A few of the identified cytomegalovirus-associated TCR beta chains were confirmed in vitro to be specific for cytomegalovirus antigens. A further reported finding was that TCR beta sequences accurately predicted the HLA-A and HLA-B alleles for most subjects in the first cohort. Only TCR beta chains were sequenced in this cohort, and the absence of alpha or paired-chain data limited detectable features. An earlier analysis of approximately 540 of the donors showed that most TCR beta V segments appeared in productive rearrangements either about 90% or about 30% of the time, which broadly matched IMGT annotations. Most CMV-associated TCR beta chains appeared to be HLA-restricted in a later analysis, and the HLA associations seemed to be driven largely by CMV exposure. The study listed 150 to 200 TCR beta chains as associated with cytomegalovirus. Linkage disequilibrium might explain the correlated functional status among segregating V segments, but an unknown experimental factor could not be ruled out. HLA typing was unavailable for some donors at each locus, so association tests used only the typed subset. In a later analysis, TCR association rates were found to vary across HLA loci, with the most associated TCRs seen for DRB1 alleles and the fewest for HLA-C alleles. A cluster of highly shared sequence variants was judged likely to be a technical artifact of the sequencing pipeline. Compared with equally common non-associated chains, HLA-associated TCR beta chains in a later analysis were more clonally expanded and had lower generation probabilities. Strong co-occurrence of HLA alleles, especially DR and DQ, made assigning TCR associations to individual alleles difficult. Because counts were too low, approximately 18 rarely observed V segments, including chromosome 9 orphons, were excluded from the earlier analysis of around 640 of the donors. A later analysis reported that several top co-occurrence clusters appeared linked to parvovirus B19, influenza, CMV and Epstein-Barr virus. For the cohort, immune exposure information was limited to CMV serostatus. Presence/absence analyses assumed roughly uniform sequencing depth across donors, an assumption that may not hold. In a later analysis, 16,951 TCR beta sequences were associated with specific HLA alleles at a false discovery rate of 0.05. In a later genetic analysis, a missense DCLRE1C variant was associated with V-gene and J-gene trimming of TCR beta chains, and the association was replicated in an independent cohort.

A note on this clone: Its antigen target is currently unknown.

The library was generated by the immunoSEQ multiplex PCR assay. For the multiplex PCR, a mixture combining 60 forward primers for TCR Vbeta segments and 13 reverse primers for TCR Jbeta segments was used. Amplification of the CDR3 region of rearranged TCR beta genes was performed with a multiplex PCR assay on genomic DNA. The Illumina HiSeq System was used to sequence the amplified TCR beta libraries as 87-base-pair reads. As for how the authors treated the data: Across the 600 to 700 repertoires, a later analysis counted some 80 million unique TCR beta chains, roughly 11 million of which were shared by at least two donors. A nearest-neighbor algorithm error-corrected the raw reads and collapsed the reads into unique sequences, merging closely related sequences to remove PCR and sequencing errors. To assign V, D and J gene segments, CDR3 sequences were aligned to IMGT reference sequences. Each retained sequence needed at least a six-nucleotide match to both a V gene segment and a J gene segment. Rearrangements were classified as productive when the CDR3 lacked stop codons and remained in frame with V and J, and all other rearrangements were classified as non-productive. CDR3 was defined according to IMGT convention as the region running from the second conserved V-encoded cysteine to the conserved J-encoded phenylalanine. In an earlier analysis of approximately 590 of the donors, sequences lacking an unambiguous match to a single V gene segment were excluded. An earlier analysis of approximately 590 of the donors called V segments functional above 56.7% productive rearrangements and segregating when the between-donor standard deviation exceeded 5%. A statistical classification framework was built to diagnose cytomegalovirus status from the catalog of TCR beta chain sequences. V and J gene assignment, in a later analysis, came from comparing TCR nucleotide sequences with IMGT/GENE-DB human TR gene sequences. In a later analysis, CDR3 sequences and most-parsimonious VDJ recombination scenarios were assigned using the TCRdist pipeline. A later analysis defined each TCR beta chain by its CDR3 amino acid sequence plus V-gene family, and excluded reads lacking a unique V-gene family. As a way to deal with suspected cross-contamination and a sequencing artifact, a later analysis dropped under 600 nucleotide sequences that were highly shared and had low generation probability. For each public chain, a later analysis derived a clonal expansion index from normalized ranks of inferred template counts within each repertoire. In a later analysis, generation probabilities were computed with a VDJ recombination model fitted to out-of-frame rearrangements, and the resulting probabilities were checked against IGoR. Hypergeometric tests were used in a later analysis to score TCR-TCR, TCR-HLA and TCR-CMV co-occurrence, with a repertoire-size bias correction applied to the TCR pairs. A later analysis estimated false discovery rates by permuting HLA or CMV assignments 20 times. In a later analysis, co-occurring TCRs were grouped with DBSCAN, and TCRdist sequence similarity was added when clustering was performed within HLA-allele-positive subsets. Repertoires with fewer than 30,000 or more than 120,000 public chains, plus five repertoires with anomalous nucleotide sharing, were excluded from co-occurrence clustering. TCRdb obtained this table from immuneACCESS and retained in-frame rearrangements with V and J assigned. These tables miss some clones; where compared with another copy, unresolved V genes account for less than half of the shortfall, and the remainder is unexplained. That table furnishes V, J and clone size, whereas the DNA furnished D and trimming. For this sample, the table gives tens of thousands of clones. The ten largest account for 1.5% to 2% of the sample.

This TCR was recovered from a woman in her twenties or thirties in good health and CMV-seronegative. The sample consisted of PBMCs. The chain employs TRBV7-6 and TRBJ2-2, with 7 bases in between that match TRBD2. The sequenced DNA is TGTGCCAGCAGGCCACTAGCGTTGGGGGAGCTGTTTTTT. The translation is CASRPLALGELFF. With the rest looked up from the reference TRBV7-6 and TRBJ2-2 genes rather than sequenced, the full variable domain is GAGVSQSPRYKVTKRGQDVALRCDPISGHVSLYWYRQALGQGPEFLTYFNYEAQQDKSGLPNDRFSAERPEGSISTLTIQRTEQRDSAMYRCASRPLALGELFFGEGSRLTVL.